The present T cell receptor (beta chain) was sequenced within a study of preoperative IRX-2 immunotherapy in early breast cancer. This CDR3 comprises 14 residues. The V gene's germline CDR1 is MDHEN and CDR2 SYDVKM. Trimming shortened V by 4 bases and J by 4 bases, and 13 bases separated the two germline ends. Treatment of the sample: preoperative locoregional IRX-2 cytokine immunotherapy. Preoperative locoregional IRX-2 cytokine immunotherapy was tested in the phase Ib source study. Method: immunoSEQ multiplex PCR; TCRdb's copy keeps in-frame clones and lacks some. The sample consists of 40,000 or so clones, about 95% of them appearing once.

The sequences come from tumor tissue, collected after IRX-2 immunotherapy. This clonotype was obtained from a human donor with breast cancer. The gene calls are TRBV28 and TRBJ1-2; D not resolved. The CDR3 sequence is CASSWVGPSYGYTF. CDR3 sequence (DNA): TGTGCCAGCAGTTGGGTTGGCCCCAGCTATGGCTACACCTTC.